The present TCR beta chain was sequenced within a study of cytomegalovirus exposure and HLA in healthy donors. The PCR was carried out with 60 Vbeta primers and 13 Jbeta primers. Data came from immunoSEQ multiplex PCR; TCRdb stores just in-frame clones and leaves some out. The sample contains roughly 180,000 clones, around 81% of which appear only once. Source material: PBMCs. The TCR sequence derives from a woman between 18 and 29 years old in good health and CMV-seropositive.

The CDR3 protein is CASSDGLGGNEKLFF. CDR3 sequence (DNA): TGTGCCAGCAGTGACGGTTTGGGGGGGAACGAAAAACTGTTTTTT. This chain joins TRBV2 and TRBJ1-4, with a weak D call TRBD1 (5 bases). Germline assignment: CDR1 SNHLY and CDR2 FYNNEI. V was cut by 3 bases and J by 8 bases, with 16 bases left in between. The CDR3 sequence is 15 residues long. The full variable domain, rest sourced from reference TRBV2 and TRBJ1-4, is EPEVTQTPSHQVTQMGQEVILRCVPISNHLYFYWYRQILGQKVEFLVSFYNNEISEKSEIFDDQFSVERPDGSNFTLKIRSTKLEDSAMYFCASSDGLGGNEKLFFGSGTQLSVL.